This T cell receptor (beta chain) was retrieved from a study of blood T cell repertoires in COVID-19. This clone turned up a few times. Between the trimmed V and J ends, which lost 5 bases and 2 bases, there was a span of 12 bases. The germline V gene encodes CDR1 SEHNR and CDR2 FQNEAQ (reference sequence). This CDR3 is 15 amino acids long. In the source study's methods: The authors estimated nucleated cell counts from reference gene primer amplification. TCRdb's copy holds only in-frame clones and misses some; the assay was immunoSEQ multiplex PCR. Clone size and the V and J calls come from that table; the DNA yielded D and trimming. The sample yields roughly 330,000 clones, roughly 90% seen once.

The sequenced sample consisted of peripheral blood. The rearrangement links TRBV7-9 to TRBJ2-2, with D perhaps matching TRBD2 (5 bases). The sequence derives from a man aged 18 to 30 who had recovered from COVID-19. CDR3 nucleotide sequence: TGTGCCAGCAGCCGGGTGGAGGTTAACACCGGGGAGCTGTTTTTT. This sequence encodes CASSRVEVNTGELFF.